This T cell receptor beta chain was obtained from a study of blood T cell repertoires in COVID-19. Study-wide context: COVID-19 samples from acute and convalescent phases originated in the United States, Italy and Spain. In each case, the material was cDNA or gDNA derived from T cells, B-cell-depleted T cells, or PBMCs.

Methods used by the authors: The assay estimated nucleated cells by amplifying reference gene primers. The method was immunoSEQ multiplex PCR; TCRdb's version includes in-frame clones alone and lacks a portion of them. V and J calls plus clone size are reproduced from that table; the DNA served to infer D and trimming. The sample lists 200,000 to 250,000 clones, around nine tenths occurring once. Trimming removed 3 bases from V and 4 bases from J, with 12 bases in between. CDR3 length: 13 residues. The germline V gene has CDR1 DFQATT and CDR2 SNEGSKA (reference sequence). This clone came up a few times.

This chain connects TRBV20-1 to TRBJ1-2, with TRBD1 as a possible D gene (5 bases). This TCR was recovered from a woman in her 70s with active or convalescent COVID-19. Sequenced input: peripheral blood. Here the CDR3 DNA reads TGCAGTGCTAGTGGCGCGGGACCCTATGGCTACACCTTC. Encoded protein: CSASGAGPYGYTF.